Given below is one TCR beta chain in context. The record originates from a study of blood T cell repertoires in COVID-19. Across the study: Researchers got acute and convalescent COVID-19 samples from the United States, Italy and Spain.

The V and J ends lost 6 bases and 8 bases, in that order; junction bases with no gene match: 7. The CDR3 is made up of 13 amino acids. The germline CDR1 and CDR2 sequences are MNHEY and SVGAGI. TCRdb's copy holds only in-frame clones and misses some; the assay was immunoSEQ multiplex PCR. The table includes roughly 260,000 clones, 65% to 85% detected once. Sequenced: peripheral blood. The V call is TRBV6-5, the J call TRBJ1-2; 9 bases align to TRBD1. This receptor was identified in a middle-aged woman with active or convalescent COVID-19. The DNA of the CDR3 is TGTGCCAGCAGCGGGACAGGGTCTATAGGCTACACCTTC. Protein: CASSGTGSIGYTF.